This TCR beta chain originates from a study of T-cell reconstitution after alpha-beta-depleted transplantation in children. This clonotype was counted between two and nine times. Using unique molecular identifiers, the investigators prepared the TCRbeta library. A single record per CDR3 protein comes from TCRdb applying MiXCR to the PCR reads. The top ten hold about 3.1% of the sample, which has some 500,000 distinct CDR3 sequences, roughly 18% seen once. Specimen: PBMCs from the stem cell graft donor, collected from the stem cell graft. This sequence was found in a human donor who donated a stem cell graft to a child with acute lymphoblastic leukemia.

The CDR3 is CASSGGLAGDEQFF. The CDR3 nucleotides are TGCGCCAGCAGCGGCGGACTAGCGGGGGATGAGCAGTTCTTC. The rearrangement joins TRBV5-1 to TRBJ2-1; 13 nucleotides line up with TRBD2. This CDR3 comprises 14 residues. Germline V gene data show CDR1 as SGHRS and CDR2 as YFSETQ. The junction had 3 bases not matched to a gene; V was cut back by 4 bases and J by 8 bases.